This TCR beta chain was sequenced during a study of OX40 agonist ivuxolimab in advanced cancers. Overall study findings and caveats: Relative to CD4+ cells, CD8+ T cells on average had more expanded clones. Some of the lowest clonal expansion was seen in partial responders at 0.1-3.0 mg/kg.

In the case of this clone: What it binds is unknown.

Some clones are missing from TCRdb's copy, which holds only in-frame ones; the method was immunoSEQ multiplex PCR. The sample includes some 100,000 clones, approximately 90% seen only once; the top ten take less than 1%. J gave up 4 bases and V 5 bases, and 3 bases lay outside the gene matches. This CDR3 has 13 residues. CDR1 is WNHNN and CDR2 is SYGVQD in the germline V gene (reference sequence). The rearrangement joins TRBV10-1 to TRBJ2-7; 9 bases match TRBD1. The sequence was collected from an adult with an advanced solid tumor such as melanoma, head and neck, liver or kidney cancer. Source: CD4+ or CD8+ T cells sorted from blood, taken in a trial of the OX40 agonist ivuxolimab. CDR3 nucleotide sequence: TGCGCCAGCAGTAAGGACAGGGGTTACGAGCAGTACTTC. Translating gives CASSKDRGYEQYF.